This T cell receptor (beta chain) was sequenced for a study of early T cells in non-severe SARS-CoV-2 infection. On the study more broadly: Chains were not paired, and sequencing was done on bulk RNA from unsorted whole blood.

Individually, cDNA molecules had unique molecular identifiers attached to them. TCRdb passed the 5' RACE reads through MiXCR, listing each CDR3 protein once. The profile shows 65,000 to 85,000 distinct CDR3 sequences, 10% to 15% of them singletons. Regarding the study as a whole: Sequences matched to VDJdb favored anti-spike CD8 responses, while private and CD4 specificities were missed.

The sample holds many counts of this clonotype. The antigen is unknown. This CDR3 has 14 amino acids. V shed 6 bases and J shed 3 bases, with 17 bases lying between them. From germline, CDR1 is DFQATT and CDR2 SNEGSKA (reference sequence). The clonotype was recovered from an adult who was a healthcare worker with PCR-confirmed SARS-CoV-2 infection or an uninfected control (not recorded which). The sample taken for sequencing was whole blood. This chain uses TRBV20-1 with TRBJ1-1, with TRBD1 as a possible D gene (5 bases). The CDR3 coding sequence is TGCAGTGCCCGAAGGGTATCGGGGGACACTGAAGCTTTCTTT. Translated, it gives CSARRVSGDTEAFF.